The entry that follows covers one T cell receptor beta chain sequence. Its cognate antigen has yet to be identified. Per-base qualities were not stored, and no clone one base away is much larger. This sample stems from a study of T cell changes during pregnancy in multiple sclerosis (dated by TCRdb to 2018 to 2020). Looking at the study overall: In women with multiple sclerosis, the researchers looked at how the T cell repertoire shifted as pregnancy progressed.

Receptor libraries were prepared by the immunoSEQ multiplex PCR assay. Held by TCRdb, this immuneACCESS table contains in-frame sequences only and omits some clones. Under half of the omission traces to an unresolved V gene where checked; the cause of the rest is unknown. The sample table shows about 110,000 clones, and about 90% are seen once. The ten top clones hold 1.5% to 2% of the sample. Its CDR3 holds 18 amino acids, cysteine through phenylalanine. The entry retains the CDR3 DNA only, 54 bases that are in frame from base 1. As encoded in the germline V gene (reference sequence), CDR1 is MNHEY while CDR2 is SMNVEV. V is pared back by 2 bases and J by 6 bases, with 22 bases lying between the germline termini.

Recombination connected TRBV27 to TRBJ2-2; confidence is insufficient to name the D gene. The sequence was collected from a female donor with multiple sclerosis, enrolled in a pregnancy study. Sequences were derived from peripheral blood, sampled before pregnancy. The CDR3: CASSLRPPTRPGAGELFF. The bases are TGTGCCAGCAGTTTACGACCCCCGACCAGGCCAGGCGCCGGGGAGCTGTTTTTT.